The T cell receptor beta chain under discussion was sequenced for a study of blood T cell dynamics during melanoma immunotherapy. The ends were cut back, 8 bases at V and 7 bases at J, with 15 bases in the middle. Germline V gene sequence: CDR1 LNHDA, CDR2 SQIVND (reference sequence). The CDR3 spans 13 residues. Time point indicated: week 3, after first cycle of checkpoint inhibitor. The method was immunoSEQ multiplex PCR; TCRdb's version includes in-frame clones alone and lacks a portion of them. This table has more than 15,000 clones, 87% appearing once. This specimen was blood, taken from a patient treated with checkpoint blockade. The genes are TRBV19 and TRBJ1-5; D is unclear. This TCR came from a human donor with melanoma. CDR3: CASPGERGQPQHF. DNA for the CDR3: TGTGCCAGTCCCGGCGAGAGAGGACAGCCCCAGCATTTT.